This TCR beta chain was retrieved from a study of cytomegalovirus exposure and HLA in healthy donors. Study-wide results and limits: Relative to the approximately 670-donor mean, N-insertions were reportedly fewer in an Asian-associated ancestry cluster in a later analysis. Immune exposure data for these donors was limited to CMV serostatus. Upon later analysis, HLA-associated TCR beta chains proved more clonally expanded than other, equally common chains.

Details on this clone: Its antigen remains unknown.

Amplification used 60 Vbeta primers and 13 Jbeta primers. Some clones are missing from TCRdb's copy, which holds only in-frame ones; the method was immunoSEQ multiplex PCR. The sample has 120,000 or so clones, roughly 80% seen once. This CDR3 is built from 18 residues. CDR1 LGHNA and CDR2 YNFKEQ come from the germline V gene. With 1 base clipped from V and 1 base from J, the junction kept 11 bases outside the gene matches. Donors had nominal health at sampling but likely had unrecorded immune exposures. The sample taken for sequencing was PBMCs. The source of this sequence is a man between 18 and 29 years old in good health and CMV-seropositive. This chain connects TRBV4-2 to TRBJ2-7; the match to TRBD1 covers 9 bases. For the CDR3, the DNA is TGTGCCAGCAGCCAAGCCGGTAGGGGACAGGGTGGTTCCTACGAGCAGTACTTC. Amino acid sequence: CASSQAGRGQGGSYEQYF.